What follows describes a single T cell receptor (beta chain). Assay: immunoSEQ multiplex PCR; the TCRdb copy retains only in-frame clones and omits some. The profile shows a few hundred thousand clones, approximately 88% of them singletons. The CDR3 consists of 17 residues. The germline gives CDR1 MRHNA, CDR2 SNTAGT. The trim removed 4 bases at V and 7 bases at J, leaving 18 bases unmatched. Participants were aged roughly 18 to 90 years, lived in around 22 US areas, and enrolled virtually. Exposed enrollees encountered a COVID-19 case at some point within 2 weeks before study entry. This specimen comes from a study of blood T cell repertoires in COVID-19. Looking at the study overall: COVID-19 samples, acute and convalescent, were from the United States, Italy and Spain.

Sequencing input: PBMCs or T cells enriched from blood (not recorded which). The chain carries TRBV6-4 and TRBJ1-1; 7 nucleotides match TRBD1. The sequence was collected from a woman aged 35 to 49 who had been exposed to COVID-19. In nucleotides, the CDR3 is TGTGCCAGCAGTGGCCTCCGGGACAGTGTGGAGGTAGGTGAAGCTTTCTTT. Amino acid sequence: CASSGLRDSVEVGEAFF.